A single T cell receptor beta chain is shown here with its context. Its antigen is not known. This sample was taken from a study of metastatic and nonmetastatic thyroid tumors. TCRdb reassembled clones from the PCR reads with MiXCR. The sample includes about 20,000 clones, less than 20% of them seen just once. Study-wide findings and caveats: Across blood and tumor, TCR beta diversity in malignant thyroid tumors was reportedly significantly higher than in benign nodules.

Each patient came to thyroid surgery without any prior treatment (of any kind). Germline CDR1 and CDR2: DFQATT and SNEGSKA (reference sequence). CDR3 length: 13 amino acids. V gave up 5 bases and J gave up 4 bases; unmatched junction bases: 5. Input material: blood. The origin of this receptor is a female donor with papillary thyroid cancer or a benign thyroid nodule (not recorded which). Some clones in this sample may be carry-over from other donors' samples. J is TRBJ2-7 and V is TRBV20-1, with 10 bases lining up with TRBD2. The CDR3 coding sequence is TGCAGTGCTTCGTGGACTAGCGGTTACGAGCAGTACTTC. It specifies CSASWTSGYEQYF.